This T cell receptor (beta chain) derives from a study of cytomegalovirus exposure and HLA in healthy donors. Notes on the study in general: Usually a TCR sequence was rare, but some public TCRs were found in many donors.

Use of 60 Vbeta and 13 Jbeta primers characterized the PCR. Only in-frame clones appear in the TCRdb table, and some are missing; sequencing was by immunoSEQ multiplex PCR. In the table there are over 100,000 clones, under 85% of which are singletons. The CDR3 loop spans 18 amino acids. CDR1 SNHLY and CDR2 FYNNEI come from the germline V gene. The V segment lost 7 bases and the J segment 3 bases; nucleotides outside the gene matches: 14. As concerns this clone: The antigen is undetermined.

The sequenced sample consisted of PBMCs. V is TRBV2 and J is TRBJ2-2; TRBD1 aligns across 10 bases. This sequence originates from a man aged 25-45 years in good health and CMV-seropositive. CDR3: CASKNTGTGETDTGELFF. DNA for the CDR3: TGTGCCAGCAAGAATACCGGGACAGGGGAGACGGACACCGGGGAGCTGTTTTTT.